These 19 T cell receptor beta chains originate from one sample sequenced in a study of T-cell reconstitution after alpha-beta-depleted transplantation in children. The TCRbeta library was prepared with unique molecular identifiers. A single record per CDR3 protein comes from TCRdb applying MiXCR to the PCR reads. The sample has approximately 130,000 distinct CDR3 sequences; more than 9.5% are singletons. This specimen was PBMCs, mostly from graft donor cells, taken 180 days after TCRalphabeta/CD19-depleted stem cell transplant. The source is a girl in the first two years of life who had a stem cell transplant for combined immunodeficiency, so the T cells may come from the graft donor.

This clonotype was seen a handful of times. The CDR3 DNA sequence: TGTGCCAGCAGTGCCGAGGGAGCGAGGGGCGAAAAACTGTTTTTT. Amino acid sequence: CASSAEGARGEKLFF. The genes are TRBV25-1 and TRBJ1-4; D may be TRBD1 (5 bases). Between the trimmed V and J ends, which lost 4 bases and 8 bases, there was a span of 17 bases. Per the germline V gene, CDR1 is MGHDK and CDR2 is SYGVNS. There are 15 residues in the CDR3. The full variable domain, completed using reference TRBV25-1 and TRBJ1-4, is EADIYQTPRYLVIGTGKKITLECSQTMGHDKMYWYQQDPGMELHLIHYSYGVNSTEKGDLSSESTVSRIRTEHFPLTLESARPSHTSQYLCASSAEGARGEKLFFGSGTQLSVL.

The V and J genes are TRBV2 and TRBJ2-1, with 8 bases fitting TRBD2. The CDR3 is 17 residues long. J gave up 1 base and V 11 bases, and 16 bases lay outside the gene matches. CDR1 SNHLY and CDR2 FYNNEI come from the germline V gene. CDR3 sequence reads: CALSRGGGSWSYNEQFF. CDR3 DNA: TGTGCCCTCTCAAGGGGCGGGGGGTCTTGGTCCTACAATGAGCAGTTCTTC.

This chain links TRBV20-1 with TRBJ1-6; tentatively, D is TRBD1 (5 bases). The CDR3 consists of 14 residues. Germline values: CDR1 DFQATT, CDR2 SNEGSKA (reference sequence). Between the trimmed V and J ends, which lost 3 bases and 5 bases, there was a span of 11 bases. This CDR3 reads CSASPGGDNSPLHF. CDR3 DNA: TGCAGTGCTAGCCCCGGGGGGGATAATTCACCCCTCCACTTT.

This clonotype came up a few times. The CDR3 sequence is CASRRRGFSTDTQYF. CDR3 in DNA: TGTGCCAGCCGAAGGAGGGGGTTTAGCACAGATACGCAGTATTTT. V and J are TRBV7-2 and TRBJ2-3; perhaps D is TRBD1 or TRBD2 (6 bases each). The germline CDR1 and CDR2 sequences are SGHTA and FQGNSA. Trimming took off 8 bases at V and 0 bases at J, with 15 bases between the two ends. The CDR3 is 15 amino acids.

This clonotype was observed a few times. The chain links TRBV30 to TRBJ2-7; no definite D call. The germline V gene has CDR1 GTSNPN and CDR2 SVGIG (reference sequence). The CDR3 spans 12 residues. V was shortened by 0 bases and J by 3 bases, with 6 bases between the two germline ends. The CDR3 sequence: CAWSVIGYEQYF. CDR3 in DNA: TGTGCCTGGAGTGTTATCGGCTACGAGCAGTACTTC.

V gene TRBV20-1 combines with J gene TRBJ2-3; tentative D call: TRBD1 (6 bases). Germline CDR1 DFQATT, CDR2 SNEGSKA (reference sequence). The V and J ends lost 0 bases and 3 bases respectively, with 16 bases between them. The CDR3 covers 16 residues. The CDR3 DNA follows: TGCAGTGCTAGAGATCTAGGGGGAGATGGTACAGATACGCAGTATTTT. It translates to CSARDLGGDGTDTQYF.

The chain recombines TRBV18 with TRBJ1-1, with D uncertain. V was trimmed by 3 bases and J by 5 bases, leaving 10 bases between them. Germline V gene data show CDR1 as KGHSH and CDR2 as LQKENI. This CDR3 contains 13 residues. The CDR3: CASSPGLGTEAFF. CDR3 DNA: TGTGCCAGCTCACCGGGTCTGGGTACTGAAGCTTTCTTT.

The table lists this clonotype with many counts. The chain is built from TRBV20-1 and TRBJ2-2; D is ambiguous. The germline gives CDR1 DFQATT, CDR2 SNEGSKA (reference sequence). V lost 0 bases and J lost 7, with 6 bases in between. The CDR3 extends over 12 amino acids. Written as DNA, the CDR3 is TGCAGTGCTAGAGAATCCCGCGGGGAGCTGTTTTTT. It codes for CSARESRGELFF.

This clonotype was detected only a few times. The chain couples TRBV20-1 to TRBJ2-5, with D perhaps matching TRBD2 (6 bases). CDR3 size: 14 residues. Per germline, CDR1 DFQATT and CDR2 SNEGSKA (reference sequence). Trimming stripped 0 bases from V and 1 base from J, with 9 bases between. CDR3 nucleotides: TGCAGTGCTAGAGATGGACTATCCCAAGAGACCCAGTACTTC. This sequence encodes CSARDGLSQETQYF.

Ten or more counts support this clonotype. This rearrangement joins TRBV7-2 to TRBJ1-5; the D gene is possibly TRBD1 (6 bases). V was pared by 1 base and J by 4 bases, with 11 bases between. Germline assignment: CDR1 SGHTA and CDR2 FQGNSA. This CDR3 has 15 residues. The DNA of the CDR3 is TGTGCCAGCAGCTTAGGGGGGGCTCGTAATCAGCCCCAGCATTTT. Protein product: CASSLGGARNQPQHF.

This clonotype was seen only a few times. This rearrangement joins TRBV12-3 or TRBV12-4 to TRBJ2-2, with D possibly being TRBD2 (5 bases). V was clipped by 5 bases and J by 1 base, with 20 bases between them. The CDR3 has 18 amino acids. This chain's CDR3 is CASSPPVDLLLNTGELFF. The CDR3 DNA is TGTGCCAGCAGTCCCCCCGTGGACTTACTTCTGAACACCGGGGAGCTGTTTTTT.

The chain carries TRBV12-3 or TRBV12-4 and TRBJ2-5, with 9 bases aligning to TRBD2. This CDR3 contains 14 residues. V shed 3 bases, J shed 4 bases, and the junction held 3 bases outside the gene matches. The CDR3 nucleotides are TGTGCCAGCAGTTTGACTAGCGGCATAGAGACCCAGTACTTC. Translating it yields CASSLTSGIETQYF.

With regard to this clonotype: An end of the junction differs from the germline gene, which may be a read error. This sequence joins TRBV20-1 and TRBJ1-2; the D gene is possibly TRBD1 (5 bases). Germline V gene data show CDR1 as DFQATT and CDR2 as SNEGSKA (reference sequence). The length of the CDR3 is 15 residues. The CDR3 DNA sequence: TGCAGTGCTACTCGTGGGGGTCCGCAGCTCGGTGGCGACACCTTC. It is translated as CSATRGGPQLGGDTF.

The chain uses TRBV15 and TRBJ2-3; possibly TRBD1 or TRBD2 for D (5 bases each). Germline V CDR1 and CDR2: LNHNV, YYDKDF (reference sequence). The CDR3 runs 13 residues. V lost 1 base and J 4 bases, leaving 6 bases between the germline ends. The CDR3 here is CATSRVGADTQYF. The DNA of the CDR3 is TGTGCCACCAGCAGAGTGGGGGCAGATACGCAGTATTTT.

The chain uses TRBV20-1 and TRBJ2-5, with D hard to call. The CDR3 contains 14 residues. The germline V and J ends were trimmed by 0 bases and 7 bases, with 15 bases remaining between them. Germline CDR1 is DFQATT and CDR2 is SNEGSKA (reference sequence). CDR3 in DNA: TGCAGTGCTAGAGATCCCCAGGCACCAGGGACCCAGTACTTC. Protein product: CSARDPQAPGTQYF.

The chain couples TRBV28 to TRBJ2-1; no firm D call. Trimming stripped 3 bases from V and 9 bases from J, with 12 bases between. CDR1 MDHEN and CDR2 SYDVKM come from the germline V gene. The CDR3 has 13 amino acids. The CDR3 spells CASSFERAGEQFF. The DNA of the CDR3 is TGTGCCAGCAGTTTCGAAAGGGCAGGTGAGCAGTTCTTC. Drawing the rest from reference TRBV28 and TRBJ2-1, the complete variable domain is DVKVTQSSRYLVKRTGEKVFLECVQDMDHENMFWYRQDPGLGLRLIYFSYDVKMKEKGDIPEGYSVSREKKERFSLILESASTNQTSMYLCASSFERAGEQFFGPGTRLTVL.

This clonotype was seen more than once but under ten times. V gene TRBV27 combines with J gene TRBJ2-3, with 9 bases identical to TRBD1. The germline V gene has CDR1 MNHEY and CDR2 SMNVEV (reference sequence). This CDR3 region has 17 residues. The trim removed 1 base at V and 1 base at J, leaving 6 bases unmatched. The CDR3 protein is CASSLFPHRGRTDTQYF. The CDR3 DNA reads TGTGCCAGCAGTTTATTCCCCCACAGGGGGCGCACAGATACGCAGTATTTT.

For this clonotype: One end of the junction is discordant with germline, which a read error may explain. The V gene is TRBV6-2 or TRBV6-3, the J gene TRBJ2-5; D uncertain. The CDR3 covers 9 residues. Germline V gene data show CDR1 as MNHEY and CDR2 as SVGEGT. This chain's CDR3 is CASGFTMDF. The CDR3 DNA follows: TGTGCCAGCGGTTTTACGATGGACTTC.

Comment on this clonotype: One end of the junction fails to match germline, which may point to a read error. This chain uses TRBV4-1 with TRBJ2-1, with D maybe TRBD1 (6 bases). The CDR3 has 17 amino acids. In germline, CDR1 is MGHRA, CDR2 YSYEKL. As DNA, the CDR3 is TGCGCCAGCAGCCTTAGCTCCGGGACACCGGTTTACAATGCGCAGTTCTTC. Its protein product is CASSLSSGTPVYNAQFF.